One sample yielded the 18 T cell receptor beta chains listed below, sequenced in a study of shared clonotypes between healthy human individuals. Naive CD8 isolation took CD45RO-negative cells positively selected for CCR7 and excluded terminally differentiated effector memory CD45RA+ cells. Profiled with immunoSEQ multiplex PCR; TCRdb holds only in-frame clones, not every one. There are just over 2,000,000 clones in the sample; about 95% occur only once, and 0.9% to 1.3% lies in the top ten. Sequenced: naive CD8+ T cells sorted from blood. The receptors shown here come from a man aged 18 to 30 in good health.

This clone is a singleton in its sample. The J gene is TRBJ2-2, the V gene TRBV28, with TRBD1 as a possible D gene (5 bases). This CDR3 comprises 14 residues. Germline V gene data show CDR1 as MDHEN and CDR2 as SYDVKM. V lost 6 bases, J lost 2 bases, and 10 bases lay in between. CDR3 region: CASRPDINTGELFF. CDR3 DNA: TGTGCCAGCAGACCGGACATTAACACCGGGGAGCTGTTTTTT.

This sequence joins TRBV27 and TRBJ2-2; D gene ambiguous. CDR1 is MNHEY, CDR2 SMNVEV, per germline (reference sequence). V shed 1 base and J shed 7 bases, with 7 bases lying between them. This CDR3 region has 13 residues. The CDR3 loop reads CASSLWADGELFF. The CDR3 nucleotides read TGTGCCAGCAGTTTATGGGCTGACGGGGAGCTGTTTTTT.

The chain recombines TRBV6-5 with TRBJ2-2; a weak D match, TRBD2 (5 bases). Germline V gene data show CDR1 as MNHEY and CDR2 as SVGAGI. With 7 bases removed from V and 1 base from J, the gap between germline ends came to 13 bases. The CDR3 runs 15 residues. This CDR3 reads CASNMEAGNTGELFF. The CDR3 bases are TGTGCCAGCAACATGGAGGCAGGGAACACCGGGGAGCTGTTTTTT.

This chain joins TRBV27 and TRBJ2-3; no clear D. CDR1 is MNHEY, CDR2 SMNVEV, per germline (reference sequence). V was shortened by 3 bases and J by 3 bases, with 10 bases between the two germline ends. CDR3 length: 14 amino acids. The CDR3 loop reads CASSFVTRTDTQYF. The CDR3 DNA reads TGTGCCAGCAGTTTCGTTACCAGAACAGATACGCAGTATTTT.

This clone was detected once. V gene TRBV27 combines with J gene TRBJ1-1; D call uncertain. The CDR3 spans 12 residues. Germline V gene lookup returns CDR1 MNHEY and CDR2 SMNVEV (reference sequence). Trimming took 6 bases from V and 1 from J, leaving 6 bases between them. CDR3 amino acids: CASSKGNTEAFF. The CDR3, as DNA: TGTGCCAGCAGCAAGGGGAACACTGAAGCTTTCTTT.

The gene calls are TRBV11-2 and TRBJ2-5; TRBD1 matches at 10 bases. The V gene's germline CDR1 is SGHAT and CDR2 FQNNGV. The V gene end was trimmed by 0 bases and the J gene end by 6 bases; junction bases not matched to a gene: 10. This CDR3 is built from 17 residues. Written as DNA, the CDR3 is TGTGCCAGCAGCTTAGATCGGAGGGACAGGGGTTGGCAGACCCAGTACTTC. Translating it yields CASSLDRRDRGWQTQYF.

This chain connects TRBV27 to TRBJ2-2; D perhaps matches TRBD1 (5 bases). V lost 3 bases and J 3 bases, leaving 5 bases between the germline ends. This CDR3 contains 13 residues. Germline CDR1 reads MNHEY; CDR2 reads SMNVEV (reference sequence). The CDR3 nucleotides read TGTGCCAGCAGTTTGACAGACACCGGGGAGCTGTTTTTT. It yields the protein CASSLTDTGELFF.

The rearrangement uses TRBV5-6 and TRBJ2-2; possibly TRBD1 or TRBD2 for D (5 bases each). V lost 4 bases, J lost 4 bases, and 14 bases lay in between. Germline lookup yields CDR1 SGHDT and CDR2 YYEEEE. The CDR3 totals 15 residues. This CDR3 reads CASSKRGPITGELFF. As DNA, the CDR3 is TGTGCCAGCAGCAAAAGGGGACCAATCACCGGGGAGCTGTTTTTT. Drawing the rest from reference TRBV5-6 and TRBJ2-2, the complete variable domain is DAGVTQSPTHLIKTRGQQVTLRCSPKSGHDTVSWYQQALGQGPQFIFQYYEEEERQRGNFPDRFSGHQFPNYSSELNVNALLLGDSALYLCASSKRGPITGELFFGEGSRLTVL.

The chain uses TRBV10-3 and TRBJ2-7; D is undetermined. CDR1 ENHRY and CDR2 SYGVKD come from the germline V gene. This CDR3 is 14 amino acids long. V was trimmed by 6 bases and J by 1 base, leaving 13 bases between them. CDR3 bases: TGTGCCATCAGAGAATTTGGCACATCCTACGAGCAGTACTTC. Amino acid sequence: CAIREFGTSYEQYF.

The chain recombines TRBV6-1 with TRBJ1-2; D may be TRBD1 (6 bases). CDR3 length: 16 amino acids. Germline CDR1 and CDR2: MNHNS and SASEGT. The V and J ends lost 0 bases and 5 bases respectively, with 16 bases between them. The CDR3 here is CASSEAGGGAGYGYTF. DNA of the CDR3: TGTGCCAGCAGTGAAGCGGGCGGGGGCGCTGGGTATGGCTACACCTTC.

V and J are TRBV10-2 and TRBJ2-7; the D gene is possibly TRBD2 (5 bases). CDR3 size: 14 residues. Germline CDR1 WSHSY, CDR2 SAAADI. Trimming stripped 2 bases from V and 7 bases from J, with 15 bases between. The CDR3 here is CASSEPYRTGEQYF. In DNA form, the CDR3 reads TGCGCCAGCAGTGAGCCGTACCGAACGGGGGAGCAGTACTTC.

CDR3 sequence: CASSYAFGEGVYEQYF. CDR3 DNA: TGTGCCAGCAGTTACGCCTTCGGAGAGGGGGTCTACGAGCAGTACTTC. This chain uses TRBV6-6 with TRBJ2-7; possible D gene TRBD1, 6 bases. The CDR3 sequence is 16 residues long. Germline V gene lookup returns CDR1 MNHNY and CDR2 SVGAGI (reference sequence). With 2 bases removed from V and 3 bases from J, the gap between germline ends came to 17 bases.

The rearrangement links TRBV9 to TRBJ2-6, with 9 bases fitting TRBD1. This CDR3 has 19 amino acids. In germline, CDR1 is SGDLS, CDR2 YYNGEE. J was trimmed by 4 bases and V by 3 bases; bases with no gene match: 14. In DNA form, the CDR3 reads TGTGCCAGCAGCGACCCAACCCAGGACAGGGGTAACGGGGCCAACGTCCTGACTTTC. It translates to CASSDPTQDRGNGANVLTF.

This clone was observed once. The J gene is TRBJ2-3, the V gene TRBV13, with no clear D. Germline CDR1 and CDR2: PRHDT and FYEKMQ (reference sequence). V was cut by 0 bases and J by 2 bases, with 6 bases left in between. There are 14 residues in the CDR3. This chain's CDR3 is CASSLGTYTDTQYF. The DNA of the CDR3 is TGTGCCAGCAGCTTAGGGACGTACACAGATACGCAGTATTTT. Full variable domain (outside the CDR3, taken from reference TRBV13 and TRBJ2-3): AAGVIQSPRHLIKEKRETATLKCYPIPRHDTVYWYQQGPGQDPQFLISFYEKMQSDKGSIPDRFSAQQFSDYHSELNMSSLELGDSALYFCASSLGTYTDTQYFGPGTRLTVL.

This rearrangement joins TRBV5-1 to TRBJ2-4, with 8 bases aligning to TRBD1. Unmatched junction bases numbered 7, after V lost 3 bases and J lost 8 bases. The CDR3 covers 14 residues. CDR1 is SGHRS, CDR2 YFSETQ, per germline. CDR3 residues: CASSWQGASDIQYF. In nucleotides, the CDR3 is TGCGCCAGCAGCTGGCAGGGGGCTTCTGACATTCAGTACTTC.

This chain connects TRBV6-5 to TRBJ2-7, with 8 bases fitting TRBD1. This CDR3 comprises 16 residues. Losses at the gene ends were 2 bases for V and 3 bases for J; bases not matched to a gene: 9. Germline assignment: CDR1 MNHEY and CDR2 SVGAGI. The CDR3, as DNA: TGTGCCAGCAGTTACGATCTCGACAGGGGCCGCTACGAGCAGTACTTC. Protein product: CASSYDLDRGRYEQYF.

A remark on this clone: This specimen includes other DNA sequences encoding the same CDR3. The rearrangement links TRBV29-1 to TRBJ2-2; no firm D call. V was pared by 1 base and J by 1 base, with 7 bases between. CDR3 length equals 14 residues. Germline CDR1 is SQVTM and CDR2 is ANQGSEA. CDR3 coding DNA: TGCAGCGTTGAAGGTGCCGTGAACACCGGGGAGCTGTTTTTT. This gives the protein CSVEGAVNTGELFF.

The chain combines TRBV11-2 with TRBJ2-1, with 15 bases fitting TRBD2. The J segment lost 9 bases and the V segment lost 1 base, leaving 1 base of the junction unmatched. CDR1 is SGHAT and CDR2 is FQNNGV in the germline V gene. There are 15 residues in the CDR3. The CDR3 nucleotides read TGTGCCAGCAGCTTAGGGACTAGCGGGGGGGCTGAGCAGTTCTTC. Amino acid sequence: CASSLGTSGGAEQFF.